This entry lists 5 T cell receptor beta chains sequenced from one sample in a study of CD8+CD57+ T cells in acquired aplastic anemia. The study profiled TCR beta VDJ and CDR3 using genomic DNA as template. TCRdb used MiXCR to reprocess the reads, holding one entry per CDR3 protein. In the table there are approximately 32,000 distinct CDR3 sequences, around three quarters of which are singletons. The source material was sorted CD4+, CD8+, or CD8+CD57+ T cells (not recorded which) from PBMCs. These receptors were taken from a human donor in good health, serving as a control.

The chain recombines TRBV15 with TRBJ1-5, with D possibly matching TRBD1 (5 bases). Trimming took off 0 bases at V and 4 bases at J, with 10 bases between the two ends. This CDR3 contains 15 residues. CDR1 and CDR2 (germline): LNHNV, YYDKDF (reference sequence). For the CDR3, the DNA is TGTGCCACCAGCAGAGATCCATCAGGGAATCAGCCCCAGCATTTT. Translation gives CATSRDPSGNQPQHF. The full variable domain, in which reference TRBV15 and TRBJ1-5 provide the parts outside the CDR3, is DAMVIQNPRYQVTQFGKPVTLSCSQTLNHNVMYWYQQKSSQAPKLLFHYYDKDFNNEADTPDNFQSRRPNTSFCFLDIRSPGLGDTAMYLCATSRDPSGNQPQHFGDGTRLSIL.

The J gene is TRBJ1-5, the V gene TRBV7-2; maybe TRBD1 (6 bases). Germline assignment: CDR1 SGHTA and CDR2 FQGNSA. V was trimmed by 0 bases and J by 9 bases, leaving 15 bases between them. The CDR3 totals 15 residues. The CDR3 DNA follows: TGTGCCAGCAGCTTAGCAGGCAGGACAGATCTGCCCCAGCATTTT. Its protein is CASSLAGRTDLPQHF.

This clonotype was found once. The chain couples TRBV15 to TRBJ2-3; 9 bases agree with TRBD2. The CDR3 has 15 residues. Germline-derived CDR1 and CDR2 are LNHNV and YYDKDF (reference sequence). Trimming removed 5 bases from V and 0 bases from J; junction bases left unmatched: 3. CDR3 protein: CATSASGTSTDTQYF. CDR3 in DNA: TGTGCCACCAGCGCTAGCGGGACCAGCACAGATACGCAGTATTTT. Looking up the rest from reference TRBV15 and TRBJ2-3 gives the full variable domain: DAMVIQNPRYQVTQFGKPVTLSCSQTLNHNVMYWYQQKSSQAPKLLFHYYDKDFNNEADTPDNFQSRRPNTSFCFLDIRSPGLGDTAMYLCATSASGTSTDTQYFGPGTRLTVL.

V usage is TRBV2 and J usage is TRBJ2-7, with D uncertain. The CDR3 length is 11 residues. Trimming took 4 bases from V and 3 from J, leaving 4 bases between them. CDR1 and CDR2 from the germline V gene are SNHLY and FYNNEI. The CDR3 here is CASSGGYEQYF. The DNA of the CDR3 is TGTGCCAGCAGTGGTGGCTACGAGCAGTACTTC.

This chain connects TRBV2 to TRBJ1-4; D is uncertain. Trimming shortened V by 4 bases and J by 0 bases, and 3 bases separated the two germline ends. Germline CDR1 reads SNHLY; CDR2 reads FYNNEI. CDR3 length equals 13 residues. The CDR3 bases are TGTGCCAGCAGTGCGGCAACTAATGAAAAACTGTTTTTT. Translation gives CASSAATNEKLFF.